The 25 T cell receptor beta chains below come from one sample, sequenced in a study of blood T cell repertoires in COVID-19. Using immunoSEQ multiplex PCR, the repertoire was profiled, and TCRdb retains in-frame clones only, with some absent. The sample includes 120,000 or so clones, around 82% seen only once; the top ten take about 5.4%. Sequenced input: peripheral blood. These receptors were collected from a man older than 75 with active or convalescent COVID-19.

The gene calls are TRBV27 and TRBJ2-3; TRBD1 matches 10 bases. The CDR3 contains 13 residues. Germline loops: CDR1 MNHEY, CDR2 SMNVEV (reference sequence). The ends lost 5 bases at V and 9 bases at J; junction bases unmatched: 5. CDR3 sequence: CASSHRDRGTQYF. In DNA, the CDR3 is TGTGCCAGCAGTCACCGGGACAGGGGAACGCAGTATTTT.

J is TRBJ2-2 and V is TRBV19; maybe TRBD2 (5 bases). V shed 5 bases and J shed 6 bases, with 7 bases lying between them. The CDR3 extends over 12 amino acids. In germline, CDR1 is LNHDA, CDR2 SQIVND (reference sequence). CDR3 sequence reads: CASSPGAGELFF. CDR3 in DNA: TGTGCCAGTAGTCCCGGGGCCGGGGAGCTGTTTTTT.

This clone was detected a few times. The chain couples TRBV3-1 (or the pseudogene TRBV3-2) to TRBJ1-1; weak D call: TRBD1 (6 bases). CDR1 LGHDT and CDR2 YNNKEL come from the germline V gene (reference sequence). The CDR3 is made up of 15 amino acids. Trimming pared 5 bases from V and 1 base from J, leaving 14 bases between. The CDR3 DNA sequence: TGTGCCAGCAGCACACGGGGACAAAGGAACACTGAAGCTTTCTTT. As protein: CASSTRGQRNTEAFF.

The chain uses TRBV7-9 and TRBJ2-1; weak D call: TRBD1 (5 bases). The germline gives CDR1 SEHNR, CDR2 FQNEAQ (reference sequence). Trimming took off 5 bases at V and 6 bases at J, with 11 bases between the two ends. This CDR3 is 13 amino acids long. The CDR3 region is CASSRRVSNEQFF. CDR3 DNA: TGTGCCAGCAGCCGCAGGGTTTCCAATGAGCAGTTCTTC.

V usage is TRBV4-1 and J usage is TRBJ1-5; D is possibly TRBD1 (5 bases). Per germline, CDR1 MGHRA and CDR2 YSYEKL. This CDR3 is 17 amino acids long. Deletions cut 3 bases from V and 1 base from J, with 16 bases between. Here the CDR3 reads CASSHSTGVLSNQPQHF. CDR3 sequence (DNA): TGCGCCAGCAGCCATTCGACGGGGGTCCTCAGCAATCAGCCCCAGCATTTT.

V and J are TRBV27 and TRBJ1-4; perhaps TRBD1 as D (6 bases). CDR3 length: 12 amino acids. V was clipped by 8 bases and J by 14 bases, with 18 bases between them. CDR1 is MNHEY and CDR2 is SMNVEV in the germline V gene (reference sequence). The CDR3 DNA follows: TGTGCCAGCCTTGGAACAGGGTCACGTCTGTTTTTT. It yields the protein CASLGTGSRLFF. Looking up the rest from reference TRBV27 and TRBJ1-4 gives the full variable domain: EAQVTQNPRYLITVTGKKLTVTCSQNMNHEYMSWYRQDPGLGLRQIYYSMNVEVTDKGDVPEGYKVSRKEKRNFPLILESPSPNQTSLYFCASLGTGSRLFFGSGTQLSVL.

The chain is built from TRBV19 and TRBJ2-5, with 8 bases fitting TRBD1. Germline loops: CDR1 LNHDA, CDR2 SQIVND (reference sequence). CDR3 length: 15 amino acids. With 0 bases clipped from V and 5 bases from J, the junction kept 5 bases outside the gene matches. As DNA, the CDR3 is TGTGCCAGTAGTATAGATCAGGGGGCGTCGGAGACCCAGTACTTC. Its protein is CASSIDQGASETQYF.

The chain joins TRBV10-3 to TRBJ1-6; D unclear. V was pared by 4 bases and J by 4 bases, with 5 bases between. Germline V CDR1 and CDR2: ENHRY, SYGVKD. The CDR3 runs to 13 residues. CDR3 amino acids: CAISGTYNSPLHF. In DNA, the CDR3 is TGTGCCATCAGTGGGACTTATAATTCACCCCTCCACTTT.

This chain uses TRBV12-3 or TRBV12-4 with TRBJ1-2; 7 bases map to TRBD1. The V segment lost 6 bases and the J segment 8 bases; nucleotides outside the gene matches: 6. This CDR3 has 12 amino acids. The CDR3 loop reads CASSFQGGGYTF. DNA of the CDR3: TGTGCCAGCAGCTTCCAGGGGGGCGGCTACACCTTC.

In DNA, the CDR3 is TGTGCCAGCAGTAGAGGGGGGGCCTCCCAAGAGACCCAGTACTTC. Protein sequence: CASSRGGASQETQYF. This chain uses TRBV2 with TRBJ2-5, with D maybe TRBD2 (7 bases). Trimming shortened V by 5 bases and J by 1 base, and 14 bases separated the two germline ends. Germline V gene data show CDR1 as SNHLY and CDR2 as FYNNEI. The CDR3 runs 15 residues.

The chain recombines TRBV5-4 with TRBJ1-1; 9 nucleotides align to TRBD1. CDR3 length: 15 amino acids. CDR1 and CDR2 (germline): SGHNT, YYREEE (reference sequence). Trimming removed 5 bases from V and 4 bases from J; junction bases left unmatched: 9. The CDR3 DNA reads as TGTGCCAGCAGTGCGCGGGAACAGGGGGCCACTGAAGCTTTCTTT. Translated, it gives CASSAREQGATEAFF.

This clone was detected only a few times. The chain carries TRBV20-1 and TRBJ2-1; D is uncertain. The germline V gene encodes CDR1 DFQATT and CDR2 SNEGSKA (reference sequence). V was clipped by 3 bases and J by 6 bases, with 9 bases between them. The CDR3 extends over 12 amino acids. The CDR3 nucleotides are TGCAGTGCTAGTTTGGTAGCCAATGAGCAGTTCTTC. Translated, it gives CSASLVANEQFF.

The chain recombines TRBV7-6 with TRBJ1-1; D is undetermined. The CDR3 is made up of 13 amino acids. V was cut by 5 bases and J by 3 bases, with 10 bases left in between. The V gene's germline CDR1 is SGHVS and CDR2 FNYEAQ. The CDR3 nucleotides are TGTGCCAGCAGCGGACTTCGGGACACTGAAGCTTTCTTT. This codes for CASSGLRDTEAFF.

The chain couples TRBV6-5 to TRBJ1-1, with 7 bases that match TRBD1. In germline, CDR1 is MNHEY, CDR2 SVGAGI. V was pared by 5 bases and J by 6 bases, with 9 bases of the junction left unmatched. The length of the CDR3 is 14 residues. The CDR3 nucleotides are TGTGCCAGCAGTAGAGACAGGGTGAGGGCTGAAGCTTTCTTT. Amino acid sequence: CASSRDRVRAEAFF.

This rearrangement joins TRBV5-8 to TRBJ1-2; the D is unclear. V shed 5 bases and J shed 8 bases, with 19 bases lying between them. The CDR3 has 14 amino acids. Germline assignment: CDR1 SGHTS and CDR2 YDEGEE. The CDR3 DNA reads as TGTGCCAGCAGTCTTTGGACTCCACAATGGGGCTACACCTTC. This codes for CASSLWTPQWGYTF. Together with reference TRBV5-8 and TRBJ1-2, the CDR3 gives the full variable domain: EAGVTQSPTHLIKTRGQQATLRCSPISGHTSVYWYQQALGLGLQFLLWYDEGEERNRGNFPPRFSGRQFPNYSSELNVNALELEDSALYLCASSLWTPQWGYTFGSGTRLTVV.

This clone was detected only a few times. The rearrangement joins TRBV19 to TRBJ2-7, with 7 bases fitting TRBD1. This CDR3 is built from 12 residues. J was trimmed by 5 bases and V by 5 bases; bases with no gene match: 3. Germline loops: CDR1 LNHDA, CDR2 SQIVND (reference sequence). The CDR3 sequence: CASSDRANEQYF. CDR3 bases: TGTGCCAGTAGTGACAGGGCCAACGAGCAGTACTTC.

The chain is built from TRBV18 and TRBJ2-2; D gene unclear. Germline CDR1 and CDR2: KGHSH and LQKENI. The CDR3 loop spans 13 amino acids. V was clipped by 4 bases and J by 1 base, with 4 bases between them. This CDR3 is CASSLQNTGELFF. The CDR3 coding sequence is TGTGCCAGCTCACTACAGAACACCGGGGAGCTGTTTTTT.

The chain combines TRBV10-3 with TRBJ1-1; 8 nucleotides match TRBD1. The CDR3 is made up of 13 amino acids. Trimming at V came to 3 bases and at J to 6 bases, leaving 3 bases not matched to a gene. The germline V gene encodes CDR1 ENHRY and CDR2 SYGVKD. The CDR3 here is CAISEGQGAEAFF. The CDR3 nucleotides are TGTGCCATCAGTGAAGGACAGGGCGCTGAAGCTTTCTTT.

This chain links TRBV24-1 with TRBJ2-1; D perhaps matches TRBD2 (5 bases). The CDR3 is 18 residues long. The germline CDR1 and CDR2 sequences are KGHDR and SFDVKD. The germline V and J ends were trimmed by 5 bases and 0 bases, with 19 bases remaining between them. The CDR3 bases are TGTGCCACCAGTGGAAGGGTCCGGGTCACTAGCTCCTACAATGAGCAGTTCTTC. Translated, it gives CATSGRVRVTSSYNEQFF.

This clone occurred a few times. V usage is TRBV6-1 and J usage is TRBJ1-6; D call uncertain. V lost 2 bases to trimming and J lost 5 bases, with 10 bases between them. The germline V gene encodes CDR1 MNHNS and CDR2 SASEGT. This CDR3 has 15 amino acids. CDR3 in amino acids: CASSERGANNSPLHF. The CDR3 nucleotides are TGTGCCAGCAGTGAACGGGGAGCCAATAATTCACCCCTCCACTTT.

This clone turned up a few times. The chain is built from TRBV4-2 and TRBJ1-2; 7 bases are a match to TRBD1. The J segment lost 4 bases and the V segment lost 7 bases, leaving 9 bases of the junction unmatched. CDR3 length: 14 amino acids. Germline V lookup: CDR1 LGHNA, CDR2 YNFKEQ. The CDR3 spells CASTQGQGGYGYTF. The CDR3 nucleotides are TGTGCCAGCACCCAGGGTCAGGGGGGCTATGGCTACACCTTC.

This clone has only one observation. The gene calls are TRBV5-1 and TRBJ2-1; 8 bases agree with TRBD1. V shed 4 bases and J 4 bases; nucleotides not matched to a gene: 4. Germline loops: CDR1 SGHRS, CDR2 YFSETQ. The CDR3 sequence is 14 residues long. The CDR3 region is CASSGGQEYNEQFF. The CDR3, as DNA: TGCGCCAGCAGCGGGGGACAGGAGTACAATGAGCAGTTCTTC. The full variable domain, its missing parts supplied by reference TRBV5-1 and TRBJ2-1, is KAGVTQTPRYLIKTRGQQVTLSCSPISGHRSVSWYQQTPGQGLQFLFEYFSETQRNKGNFPGRFSGRQFSNSRSEMNVSTLELGDSALYLCASSGGQEYNEQFFGPGTRLTVL.

V is TRBV5-1 and J is TRBJ1-4; 7 bases line up with TRBD1. The J segment lost 8 bases and the V segment lost 7 bases, leaving 11 bases of the junction unmatched. The CDR3 covers 14 residues. From germline, CDR1 is SGHRS and CDR2 YFSETQ. The DNA for the CDR3 is TGCGCCAGCGGGGCGACGGCGGGACAGGAAAAACTGTTTTTT. This encodes CASGATAGQEKLFF.

The genes are TRBV6-2 or TRBV6-3 and TRBJ1-1, with D maybe TRBD1 (6 bases). CDR1 and CDR2 (germline): MNHEY, SVGEGT. The CDR3 is 14 residues long. With 0 bases removed from V and 6 bases from J, the gap between germline ends came to 11 bases. The CDR3 sequence: CASSYSPGAAEAFF. DNA for the CDR3: TGTGCCAGCAGTTACTCACCAGGGGCCGCTGAAGCTTTCTTT.

This clone has only a few counts. The chain couples TRBV14 to TRBJ2-7; the match to TRBD1 covers 7 bases. The CDR3 contains 15 residues. CDR1 and CDR2 from the germline V gene are SGHDN and FVKESK. J was trimmed by 2 bases and V by 6 bases; bases with no gene match: 10. The CDR3 bases are TGTGCCAGCAGTCGCGGACAGGTACGGACCTACGAGCAGTACTTC. Its protein is CASSRGQVRTYEQYF.